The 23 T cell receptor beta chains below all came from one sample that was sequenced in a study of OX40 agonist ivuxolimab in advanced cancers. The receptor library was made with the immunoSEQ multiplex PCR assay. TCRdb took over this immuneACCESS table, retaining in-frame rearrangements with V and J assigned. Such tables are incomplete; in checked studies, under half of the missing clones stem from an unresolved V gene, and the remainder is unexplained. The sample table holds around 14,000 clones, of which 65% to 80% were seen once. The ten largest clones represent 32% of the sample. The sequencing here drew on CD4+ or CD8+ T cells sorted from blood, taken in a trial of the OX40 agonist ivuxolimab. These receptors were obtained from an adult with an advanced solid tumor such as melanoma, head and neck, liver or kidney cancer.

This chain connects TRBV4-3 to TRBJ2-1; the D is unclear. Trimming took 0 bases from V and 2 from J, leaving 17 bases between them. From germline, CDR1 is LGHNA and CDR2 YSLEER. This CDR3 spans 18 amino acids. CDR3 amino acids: CASSQDPPLVDTYNEQFF. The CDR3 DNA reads TGCGCCAGCAGCCAAGATCCCCCATTAGTCGACACCTACAATGAGCAGTTCTTC.

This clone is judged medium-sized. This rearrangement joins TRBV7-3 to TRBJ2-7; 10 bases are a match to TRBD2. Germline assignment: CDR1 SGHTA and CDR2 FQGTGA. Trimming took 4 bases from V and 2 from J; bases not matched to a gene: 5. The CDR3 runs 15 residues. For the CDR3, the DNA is TGTGCCAGCAGCTCCCTGGGGACTAGCGCCTACGAGCAGTACTTC. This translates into CASSSLGTSAYEQYF.

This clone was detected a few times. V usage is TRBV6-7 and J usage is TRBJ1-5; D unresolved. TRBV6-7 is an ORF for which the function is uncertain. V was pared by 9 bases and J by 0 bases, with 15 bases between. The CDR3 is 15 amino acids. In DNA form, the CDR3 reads TGTGCCAGTAGGGTTCATGGGGATAGCAATCAGCCCCAGCATTTT. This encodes CASRVHGDSNQPQHF.

CDR3 protein: CASSLATGGNTEAFF. In nucleotides, the CDR3 is TGCGCCAGCAGCTTGGCGACAGGGGGGAACACTGAAGCTTTCTTT. V and J are TRBV5-1 and TRBJ1-1; TRBD1 matches 9 bases. The CDR3 has 15 amino acids. Germline CDR1 is SGHRS and CDR2 is YFSETQ. V shed 0 bases and J 1 base; nucleotides not matched to a gene: 1.

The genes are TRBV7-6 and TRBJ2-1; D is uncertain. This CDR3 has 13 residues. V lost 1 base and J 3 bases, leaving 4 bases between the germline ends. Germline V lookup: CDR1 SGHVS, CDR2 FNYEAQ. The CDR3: CASSLVDYNEQFF. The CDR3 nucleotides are TGTGCCAGCAGCTTAGTTGACTACAATGAGCAGTTCTTC.

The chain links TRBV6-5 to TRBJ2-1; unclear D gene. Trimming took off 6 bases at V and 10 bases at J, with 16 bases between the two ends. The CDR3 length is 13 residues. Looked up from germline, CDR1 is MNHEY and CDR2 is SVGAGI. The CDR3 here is CASSQDGVREQFF. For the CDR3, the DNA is TGTGCCAGCAGCCAAGACGGCGTTAGAGAGCAGTTCTTC.

The CDR3 DNA reads as TGCGCCAGCAGCTTGGGGCAGGGAGATCAGCCCCAGCATTTT. This encodes CASSLGQGDQPQHF. This chain joins TRBV5-1 and TRBJ1-5; TRBD1 might be the D (5 bases). The V gene's germline CDR1 is SGHRS and CDR2 YFSETQ. Between the trimmed V and J ends, which lost 0 bases and 5 bases, there was a span of 9 bases. There are 14 residues in the CDR3.

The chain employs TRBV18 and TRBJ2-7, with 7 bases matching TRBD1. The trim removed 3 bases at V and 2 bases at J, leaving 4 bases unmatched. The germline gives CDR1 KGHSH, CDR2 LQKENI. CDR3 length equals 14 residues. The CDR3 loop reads CASSPWTGTYEQYF. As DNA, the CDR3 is TGTGCCAGCTCACCTTGGACAGGAACCTACGAGCAGTACTTC.

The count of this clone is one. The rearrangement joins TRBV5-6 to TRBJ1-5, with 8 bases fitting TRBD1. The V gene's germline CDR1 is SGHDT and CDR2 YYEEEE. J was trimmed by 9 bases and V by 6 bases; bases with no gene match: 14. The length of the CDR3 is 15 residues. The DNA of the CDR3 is TGTGCCAGCACCCTGGGGGCCCAGGGGGCTGGGCCCCAGCATTTT. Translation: CASTLGAQGAGPQHF. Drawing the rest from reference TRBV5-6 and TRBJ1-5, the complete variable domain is DAGVTQSPTHLIKTRGQQVTLRCSPKSGHDTVSWYQQALGQGPQFIFQYYEEEERQRGNFPDRFSGHQFPNYSSELNVNALLLGDSALYLCASTLGAQGAGPQHFGDGTRLSIL.

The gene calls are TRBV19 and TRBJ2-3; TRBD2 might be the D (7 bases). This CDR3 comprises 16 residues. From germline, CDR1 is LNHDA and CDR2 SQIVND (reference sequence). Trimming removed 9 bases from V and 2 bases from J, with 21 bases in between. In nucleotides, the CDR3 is TGTGCCAGCACAGTAGGGGGAGCGGGACCCACAGATACGCAGTATTTT. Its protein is CASTVGGAGPTDTQYF.

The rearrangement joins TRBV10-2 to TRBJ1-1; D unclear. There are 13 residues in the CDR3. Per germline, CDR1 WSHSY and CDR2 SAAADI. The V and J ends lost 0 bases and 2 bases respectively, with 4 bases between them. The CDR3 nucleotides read TGCGCCAGCAGTGAGTCCCTTAACACTGAAGCTTTCTTT. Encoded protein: CASSESLNTEAFF.

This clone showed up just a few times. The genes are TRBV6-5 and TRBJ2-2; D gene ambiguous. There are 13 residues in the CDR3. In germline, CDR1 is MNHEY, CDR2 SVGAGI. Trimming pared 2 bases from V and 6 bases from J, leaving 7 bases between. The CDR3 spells CASSYVGSGELFF. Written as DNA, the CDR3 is TGTGCCAGCAGTTACGTAGGGTCCGGGGAGCTGTTTTTT.

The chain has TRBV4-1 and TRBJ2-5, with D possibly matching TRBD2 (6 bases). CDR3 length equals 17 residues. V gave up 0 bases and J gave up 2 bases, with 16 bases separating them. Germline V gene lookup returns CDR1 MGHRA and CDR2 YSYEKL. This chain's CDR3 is CASSQDMDAGRQETQYF. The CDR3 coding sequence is TGCGCCAGCAGCCAAGATATGGATGCGGGAAGGCAAGAGACCCAGTACTTC.

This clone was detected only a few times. The CDR3 loop is CASSLDGARGYLGEQYF. The DNA of the CDR3 is TGTGCCAGCAGTTTAGATGGGGCCAGGGGATATCTCGGGGAGCAGTACTTC. V usage is TRBV27 and J usage is TRBJ2-7; a possible D gene is TRBD1 (6 bases). V was pared by 2 bases and J by 7 bases, with 24 bases between. In germline, CDR1 is MNHEY, CDR2 SMNVEV (reference sequence). The CDR3 has 17 residues.

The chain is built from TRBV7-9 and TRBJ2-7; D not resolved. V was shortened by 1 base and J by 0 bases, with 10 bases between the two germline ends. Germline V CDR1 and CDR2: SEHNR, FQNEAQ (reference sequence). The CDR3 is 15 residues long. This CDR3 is CASSLGHLNSYEQYF. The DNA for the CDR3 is TGTGCCAGCAGCTTAGGACACCTGAACTCCTACGAGCAGTACTTC.

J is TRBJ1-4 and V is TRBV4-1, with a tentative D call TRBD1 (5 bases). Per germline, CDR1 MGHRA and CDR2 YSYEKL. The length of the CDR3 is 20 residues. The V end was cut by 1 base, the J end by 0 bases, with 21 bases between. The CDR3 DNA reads TGCGCCAGCAGCCAAGTACCCCGGGGCCTGGGGGAAGCAACTAATGAAAAACTGTTTTTT. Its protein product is CASSQVPRGLGEATNEKLFF.

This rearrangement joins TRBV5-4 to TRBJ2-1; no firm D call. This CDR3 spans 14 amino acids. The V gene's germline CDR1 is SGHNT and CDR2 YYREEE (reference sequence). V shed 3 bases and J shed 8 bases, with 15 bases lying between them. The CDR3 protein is CASSSAPNIYEQFF. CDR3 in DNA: TGTGCCAGCAGCTCCGCCCCCAATATCTATGAGCAGTTCTTC.

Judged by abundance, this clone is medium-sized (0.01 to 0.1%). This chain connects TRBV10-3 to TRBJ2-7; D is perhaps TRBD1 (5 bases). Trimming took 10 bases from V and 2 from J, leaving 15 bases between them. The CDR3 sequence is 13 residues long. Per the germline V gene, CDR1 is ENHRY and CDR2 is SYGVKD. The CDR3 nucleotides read TGTGCCACCGCGCCGGACACCGCCTACGAGCAGTACTTC. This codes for CATAPDTAYEQYF.

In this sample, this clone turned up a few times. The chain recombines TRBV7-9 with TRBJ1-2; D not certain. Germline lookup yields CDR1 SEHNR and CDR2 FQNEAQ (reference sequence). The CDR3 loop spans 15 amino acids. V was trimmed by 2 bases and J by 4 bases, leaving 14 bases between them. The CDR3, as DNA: TGTGCCAGCAGCTTAAACAGTCCTTCTGTCTATGGCTACACCTTC. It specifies CASSLNSPSVYGYTF.

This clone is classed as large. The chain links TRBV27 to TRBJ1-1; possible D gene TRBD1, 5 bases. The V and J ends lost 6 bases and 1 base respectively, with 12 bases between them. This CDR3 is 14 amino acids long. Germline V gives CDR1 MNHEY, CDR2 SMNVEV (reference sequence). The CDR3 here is CASRRGGKNTEAFF. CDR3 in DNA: TGTGCCAGCAGGAGGGGCGGGAAGAACACTGAAGCTTTCTTT.

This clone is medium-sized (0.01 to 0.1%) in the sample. The CDR3 DNA sequence: TGTGCCAGCAGTGAGGCGAAGGGACAGGGTAATGAAAAACTGTTTTTT. It codes for CASSEAKGQGNEKLFF. The chain recombines TRBV6-1 with TRBJ1-4; TRBD1 matches 9 bases. Germline CDR1 and CDR2: MNHNS and SASEGT. Trimming at V came to 3 bases and at J to 4 bases, leaving 6 bases not matched to a gene. This CDR3 comprises 16 residues.

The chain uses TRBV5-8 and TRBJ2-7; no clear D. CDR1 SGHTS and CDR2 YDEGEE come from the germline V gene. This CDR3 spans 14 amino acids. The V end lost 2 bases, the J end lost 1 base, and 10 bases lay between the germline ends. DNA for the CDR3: TGTGCCAGCAGCTTTGTCGCTATTTCCTACGAGCAGTACTTC. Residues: CASSFVAISYEQYF.

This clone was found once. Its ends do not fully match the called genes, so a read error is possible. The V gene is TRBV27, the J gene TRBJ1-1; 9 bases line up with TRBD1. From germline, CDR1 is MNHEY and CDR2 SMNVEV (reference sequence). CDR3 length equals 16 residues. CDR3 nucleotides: TGTGCCAGCAGTTTATCGGCCGGGACAGGGAACCCTGAAGCTTTCTTT. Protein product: CASSLSAGTGNPEAFF.